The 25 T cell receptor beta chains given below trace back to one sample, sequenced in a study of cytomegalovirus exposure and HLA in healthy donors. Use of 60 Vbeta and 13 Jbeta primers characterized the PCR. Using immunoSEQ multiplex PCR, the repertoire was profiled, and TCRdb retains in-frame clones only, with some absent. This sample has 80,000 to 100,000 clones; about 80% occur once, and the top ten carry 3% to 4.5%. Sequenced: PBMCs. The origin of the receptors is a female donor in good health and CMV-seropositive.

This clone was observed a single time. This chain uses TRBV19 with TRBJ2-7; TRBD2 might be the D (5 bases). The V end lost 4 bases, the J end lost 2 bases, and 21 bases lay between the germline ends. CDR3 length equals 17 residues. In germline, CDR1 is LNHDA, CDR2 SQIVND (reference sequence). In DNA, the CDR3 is TGTGCCAGTAGTACAAACCCCCTCGGACCAGCGGCCTACGAGCAGTACTTC. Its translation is CASSTNPLGPAAYEQYF.

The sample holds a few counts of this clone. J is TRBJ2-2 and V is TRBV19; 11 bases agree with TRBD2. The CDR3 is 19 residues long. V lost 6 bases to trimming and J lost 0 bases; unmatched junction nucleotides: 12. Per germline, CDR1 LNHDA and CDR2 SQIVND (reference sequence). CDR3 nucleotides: TGTGCCAGTAGACAAGGACCGACTAGCGGGAAAGCGAACACCGGGGAGCTGTTTTTT. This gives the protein CASRQGPTSGKANTGELFF.

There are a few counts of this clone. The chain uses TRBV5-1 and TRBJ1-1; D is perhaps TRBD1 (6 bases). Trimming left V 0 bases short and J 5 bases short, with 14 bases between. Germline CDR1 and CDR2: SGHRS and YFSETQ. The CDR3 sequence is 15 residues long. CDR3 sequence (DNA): TGCGCCAGCAGCTTGGCTCTCGGGCAGGGGACTGAAGCTTTCTTT. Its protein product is CASSLALGQGTEAFF.

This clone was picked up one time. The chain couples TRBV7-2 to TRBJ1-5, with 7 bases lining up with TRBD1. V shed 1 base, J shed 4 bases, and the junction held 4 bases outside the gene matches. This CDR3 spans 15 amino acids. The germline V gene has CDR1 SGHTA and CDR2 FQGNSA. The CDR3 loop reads CASSLVKGQNQPQHF. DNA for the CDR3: TGTGCCAGCAGCTTAGTGAAGGGACAGAATCAGCCCCAGCATTTT.

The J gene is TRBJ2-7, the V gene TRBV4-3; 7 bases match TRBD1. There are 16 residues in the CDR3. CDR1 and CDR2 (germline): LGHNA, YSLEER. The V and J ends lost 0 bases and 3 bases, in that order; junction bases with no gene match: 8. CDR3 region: CASSQEMTGFFYEQYF. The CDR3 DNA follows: TGCGCCAGCAGCCAAGAGATGACAGGGTTTTTCTACGAGCAGTACTTC.

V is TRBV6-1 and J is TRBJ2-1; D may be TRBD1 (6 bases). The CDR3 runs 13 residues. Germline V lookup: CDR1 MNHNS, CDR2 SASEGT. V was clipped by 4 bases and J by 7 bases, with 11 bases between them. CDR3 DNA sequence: TGTGCCAGCAGTGGAACAGGGAGAAATGAGCAGTTCTTC. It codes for CASSGTGRNEQFF.

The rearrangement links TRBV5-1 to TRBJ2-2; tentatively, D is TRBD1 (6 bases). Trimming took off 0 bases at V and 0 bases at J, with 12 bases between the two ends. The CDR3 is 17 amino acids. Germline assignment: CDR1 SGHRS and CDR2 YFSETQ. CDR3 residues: CASSLGSRQANTGELFF. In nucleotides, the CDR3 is TGCGCCAGCAGCTTGGGGAGTCGACAGGCGAACACCGGGGAGCTGTTTTTT.

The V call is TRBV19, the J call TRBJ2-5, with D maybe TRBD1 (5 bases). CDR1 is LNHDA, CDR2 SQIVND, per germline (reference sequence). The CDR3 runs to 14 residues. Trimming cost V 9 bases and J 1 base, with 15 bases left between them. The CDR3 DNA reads TGTGCCAGCAGCACAGGTCAGGGCCAAGAGACCCAGTACTTC. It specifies CASSTGQGQETQYF. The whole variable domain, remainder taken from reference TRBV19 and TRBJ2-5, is DGGITQSPKYLFRKEGQNVTLSCEQNLNHDAMYWYRQDPGQGLRLIYYSQIVNDFQKGDIAEGYSVSREKKESFPLTVTSAQKNPTAFYLCASSTGQGQETQYFGPGTRLLVL.

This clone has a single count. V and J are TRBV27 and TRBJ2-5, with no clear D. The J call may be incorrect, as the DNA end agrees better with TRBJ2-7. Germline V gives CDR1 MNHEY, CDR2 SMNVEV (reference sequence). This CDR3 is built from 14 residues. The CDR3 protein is CASRRGASSYEQYF. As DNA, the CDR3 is TGTGCCAGCAGGCGCGGTGCCAGCTCCTACGAGCAGTACTTC.

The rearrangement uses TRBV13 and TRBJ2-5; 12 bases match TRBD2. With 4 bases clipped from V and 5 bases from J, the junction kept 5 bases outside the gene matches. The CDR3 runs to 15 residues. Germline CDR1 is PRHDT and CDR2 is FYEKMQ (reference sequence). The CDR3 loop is CASSYLAGGRETQYF. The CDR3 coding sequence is TGTGCCAGCAGCTACCTAGCGGGGGGGCGCGAGACCCAGTACTTC.

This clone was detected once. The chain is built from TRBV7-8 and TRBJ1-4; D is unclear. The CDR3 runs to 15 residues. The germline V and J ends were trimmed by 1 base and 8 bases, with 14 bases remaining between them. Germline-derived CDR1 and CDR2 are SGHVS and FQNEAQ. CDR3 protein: CASSLGPSRREKLFF. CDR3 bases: TGTGCCAGCAGCTTAGGGCCCAGCCGGCGGGAAAAACTGTTTTTT.

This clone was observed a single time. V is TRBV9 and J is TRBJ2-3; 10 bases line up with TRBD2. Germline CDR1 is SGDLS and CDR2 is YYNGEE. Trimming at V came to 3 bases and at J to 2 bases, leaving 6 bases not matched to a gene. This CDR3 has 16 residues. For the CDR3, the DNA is TGTGCCAGCAGCGCCCCCGGGACTAGCGTCACAGATACGCAGTATTTT. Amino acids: CASSAPGTSVTDTQYF.

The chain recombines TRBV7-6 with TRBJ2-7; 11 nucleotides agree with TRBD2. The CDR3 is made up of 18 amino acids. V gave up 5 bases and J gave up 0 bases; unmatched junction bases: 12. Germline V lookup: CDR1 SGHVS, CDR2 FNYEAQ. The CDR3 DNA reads TGTGCCAGCAGCCCCACACCGGGGCTAGCGGGGGGCTCCTACGAGCAGTACTTC. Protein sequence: CASSPTPGLAGGSYEQYF.

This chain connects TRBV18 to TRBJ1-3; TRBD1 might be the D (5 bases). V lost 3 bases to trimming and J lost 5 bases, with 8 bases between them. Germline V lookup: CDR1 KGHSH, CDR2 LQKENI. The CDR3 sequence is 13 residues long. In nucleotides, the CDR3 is TGTGCCAGCTCACCCCAGGACAGAAACACCATATATTTT. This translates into CASSPQDRNTIYF.

CDR3 region: CASTIRGLNTEAFF. Here the CDR3 DNA reads TGTGCCAGTACAATACGGGGATTGAACACTGAAGCTTTCTTT. The chain links TRBV19 to TRBJ1-1; D ambiguous. CDR1 is LNHDA and CDR2 is SQIVND in the germline V gene (reference sequence). V was pared by 7 bases and J by 0 bases, with 12 bases between. CDR3 length: 14 residues.

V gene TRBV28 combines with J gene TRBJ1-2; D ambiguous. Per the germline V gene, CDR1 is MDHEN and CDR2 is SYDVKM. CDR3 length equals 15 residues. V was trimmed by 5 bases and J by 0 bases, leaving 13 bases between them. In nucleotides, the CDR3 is TGTGCCAGCAGTATCGGTTCGTTTGCTAACTATGGCTACACCTTC. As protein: CASSIGSFANYGYTF.

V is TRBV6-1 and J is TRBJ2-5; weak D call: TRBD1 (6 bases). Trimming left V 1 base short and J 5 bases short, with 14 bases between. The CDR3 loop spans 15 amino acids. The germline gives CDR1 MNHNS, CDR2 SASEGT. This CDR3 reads CASSEGSGVWETQYF. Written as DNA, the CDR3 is TGTGCCAGCAGTGAAGGTTCAGGGGTCTGGGAGACCCAGTACTTC.

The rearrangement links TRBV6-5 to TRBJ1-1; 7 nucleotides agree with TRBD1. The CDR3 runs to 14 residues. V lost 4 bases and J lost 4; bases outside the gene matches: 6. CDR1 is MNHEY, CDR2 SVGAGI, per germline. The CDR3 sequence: CASSSTGTTTEAFF. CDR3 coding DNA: TGTGCCAGCAGTTCGACAGGGACGACCACTGAAGCTTTCTTT.

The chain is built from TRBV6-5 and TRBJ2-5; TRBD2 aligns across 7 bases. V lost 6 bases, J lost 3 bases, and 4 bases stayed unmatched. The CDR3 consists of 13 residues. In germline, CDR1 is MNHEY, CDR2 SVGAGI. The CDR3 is CASRPSGKETQYF. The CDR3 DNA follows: TGTGCCAGCAGGCCTAGCGGAAAAGAGACCCAGTACTTC.

This chain's CDR3 is CASLTLTGGEKLFF. As DNA, the CDR3 is TGTGCCAGCCTTACTTTGACAGGAGGCGAAAAACTGTTTTTT. This chain links TRBV28 with TRBJ1-4; maybe TRBD1 (6 bases). Germline-derived CDR1 and CDR2 are MDHEN and SYDVKM. The CDR3 length is 14 residues. The V gene lost 8 bases and the J gene lost 8 bases, with 18 bases spanning the gap.

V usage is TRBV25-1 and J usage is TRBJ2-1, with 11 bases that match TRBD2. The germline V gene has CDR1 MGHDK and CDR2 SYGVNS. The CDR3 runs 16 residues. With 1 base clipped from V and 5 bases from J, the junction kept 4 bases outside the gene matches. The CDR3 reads CASSEWGLADDNEQFF. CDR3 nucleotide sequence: TGTGCCAGCAGTGAATGGGGACTAGCGGATGACAATGAGCAGTTCTTC.

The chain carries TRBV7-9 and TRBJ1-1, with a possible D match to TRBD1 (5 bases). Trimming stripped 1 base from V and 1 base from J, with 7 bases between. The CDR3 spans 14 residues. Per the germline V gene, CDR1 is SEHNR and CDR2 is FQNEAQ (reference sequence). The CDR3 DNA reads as TGTGCCAGCAGCTTAGTGCAGGGGAACACTGAAGCTTTCTTT. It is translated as CASSLVQGNTEAFF.

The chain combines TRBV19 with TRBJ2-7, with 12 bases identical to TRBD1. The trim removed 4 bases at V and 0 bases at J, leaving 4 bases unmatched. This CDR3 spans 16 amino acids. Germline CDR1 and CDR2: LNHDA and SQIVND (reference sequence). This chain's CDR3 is CASSNPGQGASYEQYF. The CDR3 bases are TGTGCCAGTAGTAATCCGGGACAGGGGGCCTCCTACGAGCAGTACTTC.

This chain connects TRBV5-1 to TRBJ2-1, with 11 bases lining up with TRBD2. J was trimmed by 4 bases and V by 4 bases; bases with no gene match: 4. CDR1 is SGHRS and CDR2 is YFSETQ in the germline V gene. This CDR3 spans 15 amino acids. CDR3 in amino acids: CASSLAGGYYNEQFF. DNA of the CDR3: TGCGCCAGCAGCCTAGCGGGGGGCTATTACAATGAGCAGTTCTTC.

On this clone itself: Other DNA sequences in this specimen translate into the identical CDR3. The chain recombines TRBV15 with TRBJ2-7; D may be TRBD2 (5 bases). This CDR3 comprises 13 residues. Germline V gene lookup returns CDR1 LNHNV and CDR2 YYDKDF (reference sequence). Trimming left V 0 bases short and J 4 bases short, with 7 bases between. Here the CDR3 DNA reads TGTGCCACCAGCAGAGATCGGGGATACGAGCAGTACTTC. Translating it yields CATSRDRGYEQYF.